The rows below give T cell receptor beta chains drawn from one sample of a study of shared clonotypes between healthy human individuals. Assay: immunoSEQ multiplex PCR; the TCRdb copy retains only in-frame clones and omits some. Of millions of clones in the sample, approximately 92% are singletons; the top ten hold over 0.12%. Sample: naive CD4+ T cells sorted from blood. The receptor set was obtained from a man between 18 and 29 years old in good health. Both conserved end residues are part of each CDR3. The D gene is left open where the match is weak. Expanded clones are given a class, and other clones once, few, many or no size at all.

size | J | V | D | DNA | CDR3
NA | TRBJ1-3 | TRBV11-1 | NA | TGCGGAGATAAGGCCACAGCTGGTCTTCCTCCTGGGGACACCATATATTTT | CGDKATAGLPPGDTIYF
NA | TRBJ1-2 | TRBV29-1 | NA | TGCAGCGTTACTAAAAACTATGGCTACACCTTC | CSVTKNYGYTF
once | TRBJ2-7 | TRBV10-3 | NA | TGTGCCATCACTCCCTACGAGCAGTACTTC | CAITPYEQYF
NA | TRBJ2-2 | TRBV18 | NA | TGTGCCAGCTCACCACCGAACAGGTCGACCGGGGAGCTGTTTTTT | CASSPPNRSTGELFF
NA | TRBJ2-5 | TRBV7-2 | TRBD2 | TGTGCCAGCAGCCCGCGGCCTAGCGGGCAAGAGACCCAGTACTTC | CASSPRPSGQETQYF
NA | TRBJ1-2 | TRBV2 | NA | TGTGCCAGCAGTGAATTTAACTATGGCTACACCTTC | CASSEFNYGYTF
NA | TRBJ1-1 | TRBV5-1 | NA | TGCGCCAGCAGCTTCGCGCCAGGCCCTGAGGCTGAAGCTTTCTTT | CASSFAPGPEAEAFF
once | TRBJ2-7 | TRBV11-2 | NA | TGTGCCAGCAGCCTTGCATCCTACGAGCAGTACTTC | CASSLASYEQYF
NA | TRBJ1-4 | TRBV4-3 | NA | TGCGCCAGCAGCCAAGAAACGGAGAATGAAAAACTGCTTTTT | CASSQETENEKLLF
NA | TRBJ1-6 | TRBV4-3 | NA | TGCGCCAGCAGCCAGCGGACAGACTATAATTCACCCCTCCACTTT | CASSQRTDYNSPLHF
NA | TRBJ1-1 | TRBV6-5 | TRBD1 | TGTGCCAGCAGTTTCTCAGGGGGTTTCGGCACTGAAGCTTTCTTT | CASSFSGGFGTEAFF
NA | TRBJ1-6 | TRBV7-9 | NA | TGTGCCAGCAGCTCTTGGGGGGGGGATCTCCACTTT | CASSSWGGDLHF
NA | TRBJ2-7 | TRBV27 | NA | TGTGCCAGCAGTTTAGGAAACAGGGCAACCTACGAGCAGTACTTC | CASSLGNRATYEQYF
NA | TRBJ1-5 | TRBV15 | NA | TGTGCCACCAGCAGAGATCGTGAACAGCCCCAGCATTTT | CATSRDREQPQHF
NA | TRBJ2-2 | TRBV30 | NA | TGTGCCTGGAGTGTTTCCCCGAACACCGGGGAGCTGTTTTTT | CAWSVSPNTGELFF
NA | TRBJ2-3 | TRBV11-3 | NA | TGTGCCAGCAGCTTAGAGGGGGGAGCAGATACGCAGTATTTT | CASSLEGGADTQYF
NA | TRBJ1-4 | TRBV25-1 | NA | TGTGCCAGCAGTGAAGGCGTTAGCGCTTTTAATGAAAAACTGTTTTTT | CASSEGVSAFNEKLFF
once | TRBJ2-1 | TRBV14 | TRBD2 | TGTGCCAGCAGCCACGGGACTAGCGGTTACAATGAGCAGTTCTTC | CASSHGTSGYNEQFF
NA | TRBJ2-7 | TRBV5-4 | TRBD2 | TGTGCCAGCAGCTTGGCCGGGGCGGGAGGGGAGCAGTACTTC | CASSLAGAGGEQYF
NA | TRBJ1-1 | TRBV19 | NA | TGTGCCACCGTGGGGAGGATCACTGAAGCTTTCTTT | CATVGRITEAFF
NA | TRBJ2-1 | TRBV10-2 | TRBD2 | TGCGCCAGCAGTGATAGCGGGGGGGGGTACAATGAGCAGTTCTTC | CASSDSGGGYNEQFF
NA | TRBJ2-3 | TRBV29-1 | TRBD2 | TGCAGCTTGGGCAGACTAGCGGGGGTTTACCCCCCAAGAGATACGCAGTATTTT | CSLGRLAGVYPPRDTQYF
NA | TRBJ1-4 | TRBV7-2 | NA | TGTGCCAGCAGCTTAGAGGCGGGGAACAGGGAAAAACTGTTTTTT | CASSLEAGNREKLFF
NA | TRBJ2-7 | TRBV19 | TRBD2 | TGTGCCACCCGGACTAGCGGCTCCTACGAGCAGTACTTC | CATRTSGSYEQYF
NA | TRBJ2-7 | TRBV10-3 | NA | TGTGCCATCAGTGAAGATGCGGGCAACTACGAGCAGTACTTC | CAISEDAGNYEQYF
NA | TRBJ1-2 | TRBV14 | NA | TGTGCCAGCAGCCAATTTCCAGTCGGACAGACCTTC | CASSQFPVGQTF
once | TRBJ2-5 | TRBV6-6 | TRBD2 | TGTGCCAGCAGTACTCCTAGCGGGAGTGGTGGCGAGACCCAGTACTTC | CASSTPSGSGGETQYF
NA | TRBJ2-7 | TRBV30 | NA | TGTGCCTGGTCTGAAGCCGGGGTATCGCCTCGGTACTTC | CAWSEAGVSPRYF
NA | TRBJ2-7 | TRBV19 | TRBD2 | TGTGCCAGGCGACTAGCGCCCTCCTACGAGCAGTACTTC | CARRLAPSYEQYF
NA | TRBJ2-7 | TRBV27 | TRBD1 | TGTGCCAGCACCCGACAGGGGGCGTCGGGGGAGCAGTACTTC | CASTRQGASGEQYF
NA | TRBJ2-3 | TRBV29-1 | NA | TGCAGCGTTGGGACTACCCTGTCCACAGATACGCAGTATTTT | CSVGTTLSTDTQYF
NA | TRBJ1-4 | TRBV28 | NA | TGTGCCAGCAGTTTAGTGGGGAAACTGTTTTTT | CASSLVGKLFF
NA | TRBJ1-2 | TRBV6-1 | NA | TGTGCCAGCAGACTGACCACAGGGATCGACACCTTC | CASRLTTGIDTF
NA | TRBJ2-6 | TRBV18 | NA | TGTGCCAGCTCCCCCAGTGGCTCTGGGGCCAACGTCCTGACTTTC | CASSPSGSGANVLTF
NA | TRBJ1-2 | TRBV5-4 | TRBD1 | TGTGCCAGCAGACCCGGGACAGCTGCATATGGCTACACCTTC | CASRPGTAAYGYTF
once | TRBJ2-7 | TRBV28 | TRBD1 | TGTGCCTGCAGCTTAACAGGGGTGCACGAGCAGTACTTC | CACSLTGVHEQYF
NA | TRBJ2-2 | TRBV5-6 | NA | TGTGCCAGCAGCTTGGGAGGGCGCACCGGGGAGCTGTTTTTT | CASSLGGRTGELFF
NA | TRBJ2-5 | TRBV19 | NA | TGTGCCAGTAGTATAGGTGGACAGTCCCAAGAGACCCAGTACTTC | CASSIGGQSQETQYF
NA | TRBJ2-3 | TRBV10-3 | NA | TGTGCCATCAGTGAGTCAGGTCGTGCCGATACGCAGTATTTT | CAISESGRADTQYF
NA | TRBJ1-5 | TRBV29-1 | TRBD1 | TGCAGCGCCATAGTCCCGGGACAGGGGGCGGGTTATAATCAGCCCCAGCATTTT | CSAIVPGQGAGYNQPQHF
NA | TRBJ2-3 | TRBV5-1 | NA | TGCGCCAGCAGCTTGGCATCGACTTCTGGTACAGATACGCAGTATTTT | CASSLASTSGTDTQYF
NA | TRBJ2-5 | TRBV7-9 | NA | TGTGCCAGCAGCTTAAGGTTACTTCCAGGGGAAAAAATTGAGACCCAGTACTTC | CASSLRLLPGEKIETQYF
NA | TRBJ2-3 | TRBV9 | TRBD2 | TGTGCCAGCAGCATGCGACTAGCGGGTAGCACAGATACGCAGTATTTT | CASSMRLAGSTDTQYF
NA | TRBJ2-1 | TRBV6-4 | TRBD2 | TGTGCCAGCAGTTCTATAGCGGGGGGGCGTAATGAGCAGTTCTTC | CASSSIAGGRNEQFF
NA | TRBJ1-2 | TRBV29-1 | TRBD1 | TGCAGCGTTGAAGGGGGAAAAGGGACAGGGGCGAACTATGGCTACACCTTC | CSVEGGKGTGANYGYTF
NA | TRBJ1-2 | TRBV19 | NA | TGTGCCACCTCGACGACACAGGGATCCGTCTATGGCTACACCTTC | CATSTTQGSVYGYTF
NA | TRBJ2-7 | TRBV6-6 | TRBD1 | TGTGCCAGCAGAGGACAGGGATTGTATTACGAGCAGTACTTC | CASRGQGLYYEQYF